One sample yielded the 18 T cell receptor beta chains listed below, sequenced in a study of blood T cell repertoires in COVID-19. Produced via immunoSEQ multiplex PCR; TCRdb's table is partial and in-frame only. The sample lists about 180,000 clones, roughly 84% occurring once. Material: PBMCs or T cells enriched from blood (not recorded which). The receptors stem from a man aged 55-75 years who had recovered from COVID-19.

The J gene is TRBJ2-1, the V gene TRBV13; 7 nucleotides align to TRBD2. V was clipped by 6 bases and J by 5 bases; unmatched bases: 4. This CDR3 is 13 amino acids long. The germline gives CDR1 PRHDT, CDR2 FYEKMQ (reference sequence). CDR3 residues: CASSSGPNNEQFF. CDR3 nucleotide sequence: TGTGCCAGCAGTAGCGGGCCAAACAATGAGCAGTTCTTC.

This sequence joins TRBV6-4 and TRBJ1-6; D unclear. This CDR3 is built from 14 residues. CDR1 and CDR2 from the germline V gene are MRHNA and SNTAGT. V was shortened by 0 bases and J by 10 bases, with 10 bases between the two germline ends. This chain's CDR3 is CASSDSGSGSPLHF. The CDR3 region has the DNA TGTGCCAGCAGTGACTCCGGCTCAGGCTCACCCCTCCACTTT.

This chain uses TRBV28 with TRBJ1-3, with D possibly TRBD1 on 5 matching bases. This CDR3 region has 15 residues. Germline V CDR1 and CDR2: MDHEN, SYDVKM. Trimming left V 6 bases short and J 0 bases short, with 12 bases between. In DNA, the CDR3 is TGTGCCAGCAGACCTCAGGGTACCTCTGGAAACACCATATATTTT. Its protein is CASRPQGTSGNTIYF.

This rearrangement joins TRBV28 to TRBJ2-7; tentatively, D is TRBD2 (6 bases). Trimming took 7 bases from V and 6 from J, leaving 19 bases between them. Germline CDR1 and CDR2: MDHEN and SYDVKM. This CDR3 region has 14 residues. The CDR3 coding sequence is TGTGCCAGCATCCCCCCGGGGGAATGGGGCGAGCAGTACTTC. Translated: CASIPPGEWGEQYF.

This rearrangement joins TRBV11-2 to TRBJ2-7; 7 nucleotides agree with TRBD2. Germline CDR1 and CDR2: SGHAT and FQNNGV. V dropped 2 bases and J dropped 0; count of bases not matched to a gene: 4. The CDR3 contains 15 residues. CDR3 sequence reads: CASSLRRGSSYEQYF. The CDR3 coding sequence is TGTGCCAGCAGCTTAAGGCGCGGGAGCTCCTACGAGCAGTACTTC.

The chain combines TRBV9 with TRBJ2-1, with TRBD2 matching 9 bases. The trim removed 0 bases at V and 7 bases at J, leaving 2 bases unmatched. CDR1 is SGDLS, CDR2 YYNGEE, per germline. The CDR3 has 14 amino acids. Here the CDR3 reads CASSVEGLANEQFF. In DNA form, the CDR3 reads TGTGCCAGCAGCGTAGAGGGACTAGCAAATGAGCAGTTCTTC.

J is TRBJ1-4 and V is TRBV5-1; D may be TRBD1 (5 bases). CDR3 length: 12 amino acids. The germline V gene has CDR1 SGHRS and CDR2 YFSETQ. V was pared by 1 base and J by 7 bases, with 5 bases between. The CDR3 bases are TGCGCCAGCAGCTTGACAGGTGAAAAACTGTTTTTT. This sequence encodes CASSLTGEKLFF.

This clone has a single count. The chain uses TRBV3-1 (or the pseudogene TRBV3-2) and TRBJ1-4; the D gene is possibly TRBD1 (6 bases). Germline V gives CDR1 LGHDT, CDR2 YNNKEL (reference sequence). Trimming shortened V by 0 bases and J by 1 base, and 9 bases separated the two germline ends. This CDR3 region has 16 residues. CDR3 residues: CASSQDEQGTNEKLFF. The CDR3 DNA is TGTGCCAGCAGCCAAGACGAACAGGGAACTAATGAAAAACTGTTTTTT.

The V gene is TRBV28, the J gene TRBJ1-2; possible D gene TRBD1, 5 bases. V lost 5 bases to trimming and J lost 7 bases, with 17 bases between them. This CDR3 contains 14 residues. Germline V gives CDR1 MDHEN, CDR2 SYDVKM. The CDR3 loop reads CASSPAGGRSGYTF. The CDR3 nucleotides are TGTGCCAGCAGTCCGGCGGGGGGTAGGTCTGGCTACACCTTC.

This chain's CDR3 is CASSVQGVPRTDTQYF. The CDR3 DNA reads as TGCGCCAGCAGCGTTCAGGGGGTTCCTCGCACAGATACGCAGTATTTT. The chain uses TRBV5-1 and TRBJ2-3; 7 bases are a match to TRBD1. The V gene's germline CDR1 is SGHRS and CDR2 YFSETQ. Losses at the gene ends were 4 bases for V and 1 base for J; bases not matched to a gene: 9. CDR3 length equals 16 residues.

V is TRBV7-3 and J is TRBJ1-3; maybe TRBD1 (6 bases). From germline, CDR1 is SGHTA and CDR2 FQGTGA. The CDR3 consists of 14 residues. The V end was cut by 1 base, the J end by 11 bases, with 15 bases between. CDR3 nucleotide sequence: TGTGCCAGCAGCTTAAATGGGCCGGGGGGCTCCATATATTTT. Its translation: CASSLNGPGGSIYF.

The DNA of the CDR3 is TGTGCCAGCAGCATGACTAGCGGGGGGTCCGAGCAGTACTTC. As protein: CASSMTSGGSEQYF. This chain joins TRBV21-1 and TRBJ2-7; TRBD2 was called by the table and not checked on the DNA. TRBV21-1 is flagged as a pseudogene. The CDR3 sequence is 14 residues long.

The genes are TRBV19 and TRBJ2-1; TRBD2 matches 9 bases. The trim removed 6 bases at V and 6 bases at J, leaving 9 bases unmatched. Germline V gene lookup returns CDR1 LNHDA and CDR2 SQIVND (reference sequence). The CDR3 runs 15 residues. The DNA for the CDR3 is TGTGCCAGTAGGGGAGCGGGGGGCAAATTCAATGAGCAGTTCTTC. It codes for CASRGAGGKFNEQFF.

J is TRBJ1-6 and V is TRBV3-1 (or the pseudogene TRBV3-2); the match to TRBD1 covers 9 bases. V shed 3 bases and J 9 bases; nucleotides not matched to a gene: 6. The CDR3 contains 15 residues. The germline gives CDR1 LGHDT, CDR2 YNNKEL (reference sequence). The CDR3 DNA follows: TGTGCCAGCAGCCAGAGTGGGACAGGGACTTCACCCCTCCACTTT. Translating it yields CASSQSGTGTSPLHF.

The chain links TRBV27 to TRBJ1-4; D is ambiguous. The germline V gene encodes CDR1 MNHEY and CDR2 SMNVEV (reference sequence). V dropped 2 bases and J dropped 0 bases, with 4 bases sitting between them. This CDR3 has 14 amino acids. The CDR3 DNA is TGTGCCAGCAGTTTACTACCAACTAATGAAAAACTGTTTTTT. It codes for CASSLLPTNEKLFF.

The rearrangement joins TRBV5-1 to TRBJ2-5; maybe TRBD1 (5 bases). CDR1 is SGHRS and CDR2 is YFSETQ in the germline V gene. The CDR3 contains 15 residues. Trimming stripped 7 bases from V and 1 base from J, with 17 bases between. The CDR3 region is CASQQFGALQETQYF. The CDR3 bases are TGCGCCAGCCAGCAATTTGGGGCCCTCCAAGAGACCCAGTACTTC.

V and J are TRBV18 and TRBJ2-1, with 7 bases that match TRBD2. Germline V gene sequence: CDR1 KGHSH, CDR2 LQKENI. V was pared by 6 bases and J by 7 bases, with 18 bases of the junction left unmatched. This CDR3 comprises 17 residues. Written as DNA, the CDR3 is TGTGCCAGCTCTCAGCTACCGGGCGGGAGCAGCGAGAATGAGCAGTTCTTC. Translation gives CASSQLPGGSSENEQFF.

This clone showed up many times. The chain has TRBV6-5 and TRBJ2-1; D unresolved. The germline V gene has CDR1 MNHEY and CDR2 SVGAGI. Deletions cut 6 bases from V and 6 bases from J, with 18 bases between. CDR3 length: 15 residues. CDR3 loop: CASSVRLAASNEQFF. In DNA, the CDR3 is TGTGCCAGCAGCGTACGATTGGCGGCGAGCAATGAGCAGTTCTTC.